This record concerns one TCR beta chain sequence. These data are taken from a study of blood T cell repertoires in COVID-19. Repertoires were generated with immunoSEQ multiplex PCR, while TCRdb's copy carries only in-frame clones and drops some. The sample includes roughly 250,000 clones, approximately 78% of them seen just once. The CDR3 sequence is 11 residues long. V lost 4 bases and J lost 5, with 5 bases in between. Germline V gives CDR1 MDHEN, CDR2 SYDVKM. This TCR came from a woman aged 60-75 years with active or convalescent COVID-19. The chain joins TRBV28 to TRBJ1-1, with D hard to call. Sequencing was carried out using peripheral blood. The CDR3: CASSWQTEAFF. As DNA, the CDR3 is TGTGCCAGCAGTTGGCAAACTGAAGCTTTCTTT.